Here is one T cell receptor (beta chain) with its context. This CDR3 comprises 14 residues. The V gene's germline CDR1 is MRHNA and CDR2 SNTAGT. Trimming took 3 bases from V and 11 from J, leaving 14 bases between them. The record originates from a study of long-term antiretroviral therapy in people with HIV. Sequencing relied on immunoSEQ assay v3.0, run at survey level. Sequencing was performed with immunoSEQ multiplex PCR; in TCRdb, only in-frame clones are kept and a portion is missing. The repertoire consists of roughly 32,000 clones, with roughly 97% occurring once and the leading ten covering 1.5% to 2%.

The chain combines TRBV6-4 with TRBJ1-6, with D unclear. The sequenced sample was unsorted PBMCs, obtained 7.6 years after starting antiretroviral therapy. This TCR derives from a young man with HIV. CDR3 nucleotide sequence: TGTGCCAGCAGTGAGTACACGGACGGGACACCCCTCCACTTT. Translation gives CASSEYTDGTPLHF.